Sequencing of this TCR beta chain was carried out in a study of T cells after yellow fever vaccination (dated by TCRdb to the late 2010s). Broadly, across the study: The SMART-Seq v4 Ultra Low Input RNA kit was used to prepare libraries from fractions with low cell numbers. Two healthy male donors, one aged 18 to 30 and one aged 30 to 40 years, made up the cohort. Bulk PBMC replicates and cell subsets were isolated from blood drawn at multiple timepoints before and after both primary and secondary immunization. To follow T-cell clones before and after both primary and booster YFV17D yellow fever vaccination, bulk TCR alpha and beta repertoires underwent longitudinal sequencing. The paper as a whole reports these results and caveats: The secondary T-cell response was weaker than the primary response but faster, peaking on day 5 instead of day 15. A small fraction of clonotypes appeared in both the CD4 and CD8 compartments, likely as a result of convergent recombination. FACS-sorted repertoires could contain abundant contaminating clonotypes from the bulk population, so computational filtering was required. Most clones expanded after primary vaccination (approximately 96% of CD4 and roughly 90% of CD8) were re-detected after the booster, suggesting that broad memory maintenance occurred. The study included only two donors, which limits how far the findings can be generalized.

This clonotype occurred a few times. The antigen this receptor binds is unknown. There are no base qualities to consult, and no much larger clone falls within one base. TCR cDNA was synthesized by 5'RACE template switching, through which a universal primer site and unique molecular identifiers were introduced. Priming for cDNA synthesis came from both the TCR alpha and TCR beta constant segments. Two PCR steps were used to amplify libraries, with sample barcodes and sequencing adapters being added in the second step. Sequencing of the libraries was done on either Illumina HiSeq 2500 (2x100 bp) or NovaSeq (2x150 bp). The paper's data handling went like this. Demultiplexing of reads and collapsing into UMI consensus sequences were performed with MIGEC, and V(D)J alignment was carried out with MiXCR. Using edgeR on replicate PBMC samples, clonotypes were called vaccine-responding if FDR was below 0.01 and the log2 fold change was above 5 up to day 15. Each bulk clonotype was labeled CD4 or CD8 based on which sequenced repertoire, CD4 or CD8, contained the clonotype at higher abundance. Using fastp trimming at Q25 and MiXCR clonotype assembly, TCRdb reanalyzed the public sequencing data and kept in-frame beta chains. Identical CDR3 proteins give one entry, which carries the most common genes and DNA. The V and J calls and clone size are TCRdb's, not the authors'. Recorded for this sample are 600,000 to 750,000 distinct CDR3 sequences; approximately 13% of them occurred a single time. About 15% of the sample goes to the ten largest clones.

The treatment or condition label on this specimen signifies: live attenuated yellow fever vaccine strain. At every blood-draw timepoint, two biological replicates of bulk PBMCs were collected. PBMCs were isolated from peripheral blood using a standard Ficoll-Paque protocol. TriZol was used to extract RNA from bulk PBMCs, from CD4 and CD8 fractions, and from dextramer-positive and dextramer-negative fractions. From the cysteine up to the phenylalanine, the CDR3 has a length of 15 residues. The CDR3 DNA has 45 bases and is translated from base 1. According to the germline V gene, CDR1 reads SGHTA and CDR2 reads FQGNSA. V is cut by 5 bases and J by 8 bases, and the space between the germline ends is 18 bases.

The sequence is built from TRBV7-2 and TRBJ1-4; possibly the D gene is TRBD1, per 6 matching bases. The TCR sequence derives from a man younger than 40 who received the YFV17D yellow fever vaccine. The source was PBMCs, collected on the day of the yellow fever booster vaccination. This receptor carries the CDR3 CASSPQGSAGEKLFF. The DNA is TGTGCCAGCAGCCCTCAGGGGTCCGCGGGGGAAAAACTGTTTTTT.